This T cell receptor (beta chain) stems from a study of T cell changes during pregnancy in multiple sclerosis. Measured with immunoSEQ multiplex PCR; TCRdb has only the in-frame clones, and not every one. Here the sample spans under 65,000 clones, roughly nine tenths being singletons. CDR1 and CDR2 from the germline V gene are SGHTA and FQGNSA. The CDR3 spans 13 residues. V was shortened by 5 bases and J by 0 bases, with 8 bases between the two germline ends. This receptor was obtained from a female donor in good health, enrolled as a control in a pregnancy study. Sample: peripheral blood, taken in the first trimester of pregnancy. The chain links TRBV7-2 to TRBJ2-7; no clear D gene. For the CDR3, the DNA is TGTGCCAGCAGCACGAGCCCCTCCTACGAGCAGTACTTC. Protein product: CASSTSPSYEQYF. The full variable domain, completed using reference TRBV7-2 and TRBJ2-7, is GAGVSQSPSNKVTEKGKDVELRCDPISGHTALYWYRQSLGQGLEFLIYFQGNSAPDKSGLPSDRFSAERTGGSVSTLTIQRTQQEDSAVYLCASSTSPSYEQYFGPGTRLTVT.